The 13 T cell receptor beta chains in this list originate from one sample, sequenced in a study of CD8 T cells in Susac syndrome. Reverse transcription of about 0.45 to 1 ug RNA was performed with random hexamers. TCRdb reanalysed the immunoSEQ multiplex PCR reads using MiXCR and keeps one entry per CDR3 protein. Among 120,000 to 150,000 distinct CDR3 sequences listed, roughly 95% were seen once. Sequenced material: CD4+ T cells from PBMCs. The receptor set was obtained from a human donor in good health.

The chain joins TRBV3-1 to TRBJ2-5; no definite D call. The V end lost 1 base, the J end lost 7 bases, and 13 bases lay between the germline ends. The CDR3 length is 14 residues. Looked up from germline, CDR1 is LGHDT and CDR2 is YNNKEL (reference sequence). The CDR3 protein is CASSQGGGGTTQYF. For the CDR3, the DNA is TGTGCCAGCAGCCAAGGGGGTGGCGGCACGACCCAGTACTTC.

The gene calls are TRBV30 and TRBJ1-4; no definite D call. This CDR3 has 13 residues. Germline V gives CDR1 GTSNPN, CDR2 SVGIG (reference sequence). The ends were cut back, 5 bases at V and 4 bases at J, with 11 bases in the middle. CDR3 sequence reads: CAWGGNINEKLFF. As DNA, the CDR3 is TGTGCCTGGGGCGGTAACATTAATGAAAAACTGTTTTTT. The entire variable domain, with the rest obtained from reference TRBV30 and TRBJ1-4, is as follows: SQTIHQWPATLVQPVGSPLSLECTVEGTSNPNLYWYRQAAGRGLQLLFYSVGIGQISSEVPQNLSASRPQDRQFILSSKKLLLSDSGFYLCAWGGNINEKLFFGSGTQLSVL.

CDR3 sequence (DNA): TGTGCCAGCGGAGCGGGAGGAGAGCAGTTCTTC. Translation gives CASGAGGEQFF. The chain uses TRBV12-3 or TRBV12-4 and TRBJ2-1, with 9 positions matching TRBD2. Germline trimming cut 8 bases from V and 10 bases from J; bases unmatched to any gene: 3. The CDR3 contains 11 residues.

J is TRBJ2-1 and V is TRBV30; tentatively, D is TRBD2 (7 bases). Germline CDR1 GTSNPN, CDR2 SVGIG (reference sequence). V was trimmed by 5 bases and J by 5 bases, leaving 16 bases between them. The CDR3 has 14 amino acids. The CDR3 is CAWGGGGLNNEQFF. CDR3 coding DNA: TGTGCCTGGGGGGGCGGGGGACTTAACAATGAGCAGTTCTTC.

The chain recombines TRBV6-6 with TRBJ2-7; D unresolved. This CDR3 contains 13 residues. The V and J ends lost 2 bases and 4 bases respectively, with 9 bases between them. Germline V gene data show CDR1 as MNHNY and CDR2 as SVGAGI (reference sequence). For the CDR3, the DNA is TGTGCCAGCAGTTACACACCGTTATACGAGCAGTACTTC. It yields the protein CASSYTPLYEQYF.

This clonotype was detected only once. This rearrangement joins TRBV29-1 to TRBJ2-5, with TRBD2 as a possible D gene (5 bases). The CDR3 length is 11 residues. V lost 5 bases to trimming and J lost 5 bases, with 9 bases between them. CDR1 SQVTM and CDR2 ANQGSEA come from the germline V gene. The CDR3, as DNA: TGCAGCGTTCTTGAGGGCGAGACCCAGTACTTC. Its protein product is CSVLEGETQYF. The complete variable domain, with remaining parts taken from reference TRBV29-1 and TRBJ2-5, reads SAVISQKPSRDICQRGTSLTIQCQVDSQVTMMFWYRQQPGQSLTLIATANQGSEATYESGFVIDKFPISRPNLTFSTLTVSNMSPEDSSIYLCSVLEGETQYFGPGTRLLVL.

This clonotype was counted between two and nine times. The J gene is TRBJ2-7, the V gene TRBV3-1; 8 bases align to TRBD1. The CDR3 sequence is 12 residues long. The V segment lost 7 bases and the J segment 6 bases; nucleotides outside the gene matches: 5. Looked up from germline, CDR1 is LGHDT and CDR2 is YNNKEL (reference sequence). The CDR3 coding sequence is TGTGCCAGCATGGCAGGGGGCGGCGAGCAGTACTTC. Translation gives CASMAGGGEQYF.

This chain's CDR3 is CASSLDRPGTEAFF. The CDR3 bases are TGTGCCAGCAGCTTAGACAGGCCTGGCACTGAAGCTTTCTTT. The J gene is TRBJ1-1, the V gene TRBV11-1, with TRBD1 as a possible D gene (5 bases). CDR3 length: 14 amino acids. Germline CDR1 reads SGHAT; CDR2 reads FQDESV (reference sequence). V dropped 1 base and J dropped 4 bases, with 10 bases sitting between them.

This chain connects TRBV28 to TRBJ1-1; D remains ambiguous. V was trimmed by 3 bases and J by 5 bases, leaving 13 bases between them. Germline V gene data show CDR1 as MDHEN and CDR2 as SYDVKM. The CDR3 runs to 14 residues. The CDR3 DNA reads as TGTGCCAGCAGTTTGCCCGCGTTCAGGACTGAAGCTTTCTTT. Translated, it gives CASSLPAFRTEAFF.

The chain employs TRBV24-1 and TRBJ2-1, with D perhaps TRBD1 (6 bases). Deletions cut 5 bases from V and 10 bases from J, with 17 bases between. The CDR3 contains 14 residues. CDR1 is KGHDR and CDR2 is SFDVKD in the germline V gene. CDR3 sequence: CATSASQGRVEQFF. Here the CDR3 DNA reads TGTGCCACCAGTGCTTCACAGGGCAGAGTCGAGCAGTTCTTC.

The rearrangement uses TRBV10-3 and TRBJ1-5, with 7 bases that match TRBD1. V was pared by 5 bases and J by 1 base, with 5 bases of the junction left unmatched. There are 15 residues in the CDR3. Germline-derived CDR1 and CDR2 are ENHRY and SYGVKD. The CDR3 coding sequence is TGTGCCATCAGTTCGACAGGGACCAGCAATCAGCCCCAGCATTTT. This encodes CAISSTGTSNQPQHF.

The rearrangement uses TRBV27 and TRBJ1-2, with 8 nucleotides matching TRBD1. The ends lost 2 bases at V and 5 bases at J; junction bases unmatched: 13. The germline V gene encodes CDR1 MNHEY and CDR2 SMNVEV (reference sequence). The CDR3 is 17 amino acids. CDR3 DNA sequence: TGTGCCAGCAGTTTAAGTCGCTCCGGACAGGGAGGATATGGCTACACCTTC. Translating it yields CASSLSRSGQGGYGYTF.

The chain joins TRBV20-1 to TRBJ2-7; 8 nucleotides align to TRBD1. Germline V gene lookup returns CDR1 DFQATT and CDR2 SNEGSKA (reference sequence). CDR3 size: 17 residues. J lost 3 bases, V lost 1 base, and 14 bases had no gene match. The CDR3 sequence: CSARALLDRDYLYEQYF. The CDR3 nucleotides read TGCAGTGCTAGAGCACTCCTGGACAGGGATTATCTCTACGAGCAGTACTTC.